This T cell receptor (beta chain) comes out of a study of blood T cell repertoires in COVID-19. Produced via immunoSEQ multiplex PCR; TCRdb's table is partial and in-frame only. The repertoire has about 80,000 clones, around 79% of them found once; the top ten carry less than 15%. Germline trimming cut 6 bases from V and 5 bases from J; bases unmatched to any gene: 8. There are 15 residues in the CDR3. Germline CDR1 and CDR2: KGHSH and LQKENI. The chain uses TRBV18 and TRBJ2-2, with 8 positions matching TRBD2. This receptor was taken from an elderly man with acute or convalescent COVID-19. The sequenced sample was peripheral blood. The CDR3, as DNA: TGTGCCAGCTCCAGGACTAGCATTGGGACCGGGGAGCTGTTTTTT. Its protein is CASSRTSIGTGELFF.